This T cell receptor (beta chain) derives from a study of blood T cell repertoires in COVID-19. Data came from immunoSEQ multiplex PCR; TCRdb stores just in-frame clones and leaves some out. Counted here are some 100,000 clones, roughly 87% occurring once; the ten biggest clones make up less than 8.5%. Germline CDR1 and CDR2: LNHDA and SQIVND (reference sequence). The length of the CDR3 is 16 residues. V was clipped by 3 bases and J by 6 bases, with 18 bases between them. The TCR sequence derives from a man aged 25 to 45 in a cohort sampled during active COVID-19. The sequenced sample consisted of peripheral blood. This rearrangement joins TRBV19 to TRBJ2-1; D perhaps matches TRBD2 (5 bases). The DNA of the CDR3 is TGTGCCAGTAGTATCGGAGGACCGCCGACCCCCAATGAGCAGTTCTTC. It translates to CASSIGGPPTPNEQFF.